The clone carrying this TCR beta chain was observed a few times. Its target is not known. The length of the CDR3 is 13 residues. Germline lookup yields CDR1 DFQATT and CDR2 SNEGSKA (reference sequence). The V end lost 3 bases, the J end lost 0 bases, and 9 bases lay between the germline ends. Tagging with unique molecular identifiers was a feature of the TCR beta cDNA libraries. TCRdb analysed the PCR reads with MiXCR anew, one entry per CDR3 protein. There are about half a million distinct CDR3 sequences in the sample; 34% occur only once, and approximately 6% lies in the top ten. The record originates from a study of post-analysis software for immune sequencing data. Study-level results: TRBV5-6, TRBV5-1 and TRBV20-1 belonged to a set of about five TRBV segments that were more frequent in patients than controls. Strong co-clustering by F measure was evident for samples that had been prepared in the same batch. Multiple sclerosis patients showed significantly lower normalized Chao1 diversity than controls did.

This receptor was identified in a girl aged 2-17 years with multiple sclerosis. The specimen sequenced was blood. This rearrangement joins TRBV20-1 to TRBJ2-7; D gene ambiguous. The CDR3 sequence: CSARVLSSYEQYF. In DNA, the CDR3 is TGCAGTGCTAGGGTGCTTAGCTCCTACGAGCAGTACTTC.